The 15 T cell receptor beta chains in this list originate from one sample, sequenced in a study of cytomegalovirus exposure and HLA in healthy donors. Primers included in the PCR were 60 Vbeta and 13 Jbeta primers. Data came from immunoSEQ multiplex PCR; TCRdb stores just in-frame clones and leaves some out. The sample yields some 200,000 clones, around 70% seen once. The source material was PBMCs. The receptors stem from a man in his forties in good health and CMV-seropositive.

The V and J genes are TRBV6-1 and TRBJ2-2; possibly TRBD2 for D (5 bases). The CDR3 extends over 15 amino acids. Trimming removed 1 base at V and 5 bases at J, with 11 bases between. Germline V gene data show CDR1 as MNHNS and CDR2 as SASEGT. CDR3 residues: CASSEVSGFTGELFF. The CDR3 DNA sequence: TGTGCCAGCAGTGAAGTCTCGGGGTTTACCGGGGAGCTGTTTTTT.

The chain recombines TRBV5-1 with TRBJ2-5, with D maybe TRBD2 (6 bases). The J call may be incorrect, as the DNA end agrees better with TRBJ2-7. There are 15 residues in the CDR3. Germline values: CDR1 SGHRS, CDR2 YFSETQ. CDR3 sequence: CASSVGAGSSYEQYF. The CDR3 coding sequence is TGCGCCAGCAGCGTTGGGGCGGGGAGCTCCTACGAGCAGTACTTC.

In this sample, this clone turned up a few times. The rearrangement joins TRBV6-5 to TRBJ2-3; a possible D gene is TRBD2 (5 bases). Trimming removed 7 bases from V and 0 bases from J, with 11 bases in between. From germline, CDR1 is MNHEY and CDR2 SVGAGI. The CDR3 totals 14 residues. In nucleotides, the CDR3 is TGTGCCAGCACCTCGGGGATTAGCACAGATACGCAGTATTTT. It is translated as CASTSGISTDTQYF.

On this clone itself: Sequence at one end of the junction differs from germline and may be a read error. This chain connects TRBV7-9 to TRBJ1-2; D is possibly TRBD1 (5 bases). The CDR3 is made up of 15 amino acids. Germline V gene data show CDR1 as SEHNR and CDR2 as FQNEAQ (reference sequence). CDR3 loop: CSSSLLAGLGYGYTF. The CDR3 DNA follows: TGTTCCAGCAGCTTACTTGCAGGGTTGGGCTATGGCTACACCTTC.

A remark on this clone: Other DNA sequences in this sample translate to the same CDR3. The chain is built from TRBV6-6 and TRBJ2-7, with D possibly TRBD1 on 5 matching bases. The CDR3 contains 13 residues. Germline V gene sequence: CDR1 MNHNY, CDR2 SVGAGI (reference sequence). The germline V and J ends were trimmed by 0 bases and 3 bases, with 6 bases remaining between them. CDR3 nucleotides: TGTGCCAGCAGTTACTCCCAGGGCTACGAGCAGTACTTC. This sequence encodes CASSYSQGYEQYF.

This clone appeared a few times. The chain combines TRBV6-5 with TRBJ1-1, with a weak D call TRBD1 (6 bases). Trimming cost V 7 bases and J 5 bases, with 14 bases left between them. The CDR3 sequence is 13 residues long. Germline CDR1 MNHEY, CDR2 SVGAGI. CDR3 amino acids: CASIPRGRTEAFF. CDR3 nucleotides: TGTGCCAGCATACCCAGGGGAAGAACTGAAGCTTTCTTT.

This chain uses TRBV10-1 with TRBJ1-1; TRBD1 aligns across 9 bases. The CDR3 loop spans 13 amino acids. Losses at the gene ends were 1 base for V and 12 bases for J; bases not matched to a gene: 6. Germline-derived CDR1 and CDR2 are WNHNN and SYGVQD (reference sequence). The CDR3 spells CASSEFGQGQTFF. The CDR3 coding sequence is TGCGCCAGCAGTGAGTTTGGACAGGGGCAAACTTTCTTT.

This sequence joins TRBV25-1 and TRBJ2-2, with a tentative D call TRBD1 (6 bases). CDR3 length equals 18 residues. Trimming removed 2 bases at V and 2 bases at J, with 18 bases between. Germline loops: CDR1 MGHDK, CDR2 SYGVNS. The CDR3 here is CASSEAPGAGANTGELFF. Here the CDR3 DNA reads TGTGCCAGCAGTGAAGCCCCTGGCGCAGGGGCAAACACCGGGGAGCTGTTTTTT.

This sequence joins TRBV9 and TRBJ2-3, with a possible D match to TRBD2 (6 bases). Trimming removed 4 bases at V and 4 bases at J, with 16 bases between. This CDR3 is 15 amino acids long. Germline CDR1 and CDR2: SGDLS and YYNGEE. The CDR3: CASSPSGPGADTQYF. Written as DNA, the CDR3 is TGTGCCAGCAGCCCCTCGGGGCCGGGGGCAGATACGCAGTATTTT.

J is TRBJ1-5 and V is TRBV4-3; the D is unclear. With 2 bases removed from V and 0 bases from J, the gap between germline ends came to 20 bases. Germline assignment: CDR1 LGHNA and CDR2 YSLEER. The CDR3 is 19 residues long. The CDR3 bases are TGCGCCAGCAGCCAATCTGTGTACCCGAGTTTCACTAGCAATCAGCCCCAGCATTTT. It yields the protein CASSQSVYPSFTSNQPQHF.

The table lists this clone with a few counts. Here the CDR3 reads CASSRGKNEQFF. CDR3 DNA: TGTGCCAGCAGTCGGGGAAAGAATGAGCAGTTCTTC. The V gene is TRBV6-5, the J gene TRBJ2-1, with D perhaps matching TRBD2 (5 bases). There are 12 residues in the CDR3. In germline, CDR1 is MNHEY, CDR2 SVGAGI. Deletions cut 5 bases from V and 7 bases from J, with 9 bases between.

With respect to this clone: Distinct nucleotide sequences in the sample also encode this CDR3. The V gene is TRBV7-3, the J gene TRBJ2-6; no clear D. Germline V gene data show CDR1 as SGHTA and CDR2 as FQGTGA. The CDR3 runs 13 residues. Trimming removed 1 base at V and 4 bases at J, with 2 bases between. CDR3 DNA sequence: TGTGCCAGCAGCTTAATAGGGGCCAACGTCCTGACTTTC. Translating gives CASSLIGANVLTF.

This chain joins TRBV10-2 and TRBJ1-4; 9 nucleotides match TRBD1. V trimming: 1 base; J trimming: 6 bases; junction bases outside the gene matches: 9. Germline CDR1 reads WSHSY; CDR2 reads SAAADI. CDR3 length equals 17 residues. The CDR3 loop is CASSEWTGDFMYEKLFF. The CDR3 DNA reads TGCGCCAGCAGTGAGTGGACAGGGGATTTTATGTATGAAAAACTGTTTTTT.

The J gene is TRBJ1-6, the V gene TRBV6-5; no firm D call. V lost 0 bases and J 10 bases, leaving 7 bases between the germline ends. The CDR3 is 13 amino acids. Germline assignment: CDR1 MNHEY and CDR2 SVGAGI. The CDR3 sequence is CASSYSMESPLHF. Written as DNA, the CDR3 is TGTGCCAGCAGTTACTCGATGGAGTCACCCCTCCACTTT.

This clone was seen a handful of times. CDR3 nucleotides: TGCGCCAGCAGTGAAACAGAATTGAACACTGAAGCTTTCTTT. This gives the protein CASSETELNTEAFF. The chain couples TRBV10-1 to TRBJ1-1; D gene ambiguous. The germline V gene has CDR1 WNHNN and CDR2 SYGVQD (reference sequence). V lost 3 bases and J lost 0, with 8 bases in between. This CDR3 region has 14 residues.